The 8 T cell receptor beta chains presented below share a single source sample, sequenced in a study of cytomegalovirus exposure and HLA in healthy donors. Sequencing used immunoSEQ multiplex PCR; TCRdb keeps in-frame clones, though not all of them. This sample has around 300,000 clones, with around 90% found just once. Material for sequencing was PBMCs. These receptors all come from a woman under 40 in good health and CMV-seropositive.

The chain is built from TRBV6-6 and TRBJ1-5, with D hard to call. Germline V lookup: CDR1 MNHNY, CDR2 SVGAGI (reference sequence). CDR3 length equals 12 residues. Trimming removed 0 bases at V and 6 bases at J, with 3 bases between. In DNA form, the CDR3 reads TGTGCCAGCAGTTACTCTTCTCAGCCCCAGCATTTT. Amino acids: CASSYSSQPQHF.

This chain connects TRBV30 to TRBJ1-3; D is unresolved. The germline V gene has CDR1 GTSNPN and CDR2 SVGIG (reference sequence). The length of the CDR3 is 11 residues. Trimming removed 0 bases from V and 6 bases from J, with 3 bases in between. CDR3 in amino acids: CAWSVLNTIYF. The CDR3 coding sequence is TGTGCCTGGAGTGTTCTAAACACCATATATTTT. The complete variable domain, with remaining parts taken from reference TRBV30 and TRBJ1-3, reads SQTIHQWPATLVQPVGSPLSLECTVEGTSNPNLYWYRQAAGRGLQLLFYSVGIGQISSEVPQNLSASRPQDRQFILSSKKLLLSDSGFYLCAWSVLNTIYFGEGSWLTVV.

The J gene is TRBJ1-2, the V gene TRBV4-3; TRBD1 matches 8 bases. The germline V gene encodes CDR1 LGHNA and CDR2 YSLEER. The CDR3 contains 20 residues. V gave up 0 bases and J gave up 0 bases; unmatched junction bases: 15. In DNA, the CDR3 is TGCGCCAGCAGCCAAGAACGGACCGGGACAGGAAGGTTAGCTAACTATGGCTACACCTTC. It translates to CASSQERTGTGRLANYGYTF.

The chain combines TRBV11-2 with TRBJ2-7; D could derive from TRBD1 or TRBD2 (5 bases each). CDR3 length equals 16 residues. CDR1 is SGHAT and CDR2 is FQNNGV in the germline V gene. Between the trimmed V and J ends, which lost 5 bases and 9 bases, there was a span of 26 bases. CDR3 in amino acids: CASSRTNRDPEGAQYF. DNA of the CDR3: TGTGCCAGCAGCCGAACCAACCGGGACCCCGAGGGTGCGCAGTACTTC.

The genes are TRBV9 and TRBJ2-2; D may be TRBD1 (6 bases). This CDR3 has 13 residues. Germline values: CDR1 SGDLS, CDR2 YYNGEE. V lost 6 bases, J lost 4 bases, and 10 bases lay in between. The CDR3 sequence is CASTLGATGELFF. The DNA for the CDR3 is TGTGCCAGCACCTTGGGGGCCACCGGGGAGCTGTTTTTT. The variable domain in full, with the rest retrieved from reference TRBV9 and TRBJ2-2, is DSGVTQTPKHLITATGQRVTLRCSPRSGDLSVYWYQQSLDQGLQFLIQYYNGEERAKGNILERFSAQQFPDLHSELNLSSLELGDSALYFCASTLGATGELFFGEGSRLTVL.

The chain joins TRBV28 to TRBJ2-5, with no clear D. This CDR3 contains 13 residues. CDR1 is MDHEN, CDR2 SYDVKM, per germline. V lost 8 bases and J lost 2, with 12 bases in between. As DNA, the CDR3 is TGTGCCAGCGAGAGACGCCTACAAGAGACCCAGTACTTC. Translated, it gives CASERRLQETQYF.

The rearrangement joins TRBV6-1 to TRBJ2-3, with D possibly matching TRBD1 (6 bases). The CDR3 sequence is 12 residues long. From germline, CDR1 is MNHNS and CDR2 SASEGT. The CDR3 region has the DNA TGTGCGGGGGCAGGAAGCACAGATACGCAGTATTTT. Residues: CAGAGSTDTQYF.

V gene TRBV28 combines with J gene TRBJ1-5; 8 nucleotides align to TRBD1. CDR3 size: 15 residues. V shed 2 bases, J shed 6 bases, and the junction held 6 bases outside the gene matches. CDR1 MDHEN and CDR2 SYDVKM come from the germline V gene. Here the CDR3 DNA reads TGTGCCAGCAGTTTAACGGACAGGGAACCTCAGCCCCAGCATTTT. Translated: CASSLTDREPQPQHF.